This TCR beta chain was retrieved from a study of cytomegalovirus exposure and HLA in healthy donors. 60 Vbeta and 13 Jbeta primers were used in PCR. Method: immunoSEQ multiplex PCR; TCRdb's copy keeps in-frame clones and lacks some. Counted here are under 200,000 clones, 70% to 80% occurring once; the ten biggest clones make up more than 0.35%. Regarding this clone: The target antigen is unknown.

General observations from the study: TCR beta chains numbering more than 150 were designated cytomegalovirus-associated. Trimming of TCR beta V- and J-genes showed a link, identified in a later analysis, to a missense DCLRE1C variant. Other equally common chains were less clonally expanded than HLA-associated TCR beta chains, a later analysis showed. In an earlier analysis, most TCR beta V segments were productive about 87% or about 30% of the time.

The V end lost 0 bases, the J end lost 4 bases, and 18 bases lay between the germline ends. The CDR3 loop spans 17 amino acids. Germline V gene lookup returns CDR1 LGHNA and CDR2 YNFKEQ. The gene calls are TRBV4-2 and TRBJ1-1, with D perhaps TRBD1 (5 bases). This sequence was found in a male donor in good health and CMV-seropositive. The sequenced sample was PBMCs. The CDR3, as DNA: TGTGCCAGCAGCCAAGAGATAGGAGGGGCTCGGACCACTGAAGCTTTCTTT. Encoded protein: CASSQEIGGARTTEAFF.